A selection of T cell receptor beta chains follows, all from one sample in a study of identical twins. Each CDR3 protein gets one entry after TCRdb re-called the 5' RACE reads with MiXCR. The sample consists of roughly 250,000 distinct CDR3 sequences, 6.5% to 9% of them appearing once. These data were also filed under a second study, of yellow fever vaccine responses in identical twins.

Material: CD8+ T cells sorted from blood. Receptors were obtained from a woman in her late teens or twenties in good health. CDR3s include the opening cysteine and the closing phenylalanine or tryptophan. A D gene is named only where the DNA matches it firmly. Size tells how often a clone was seen (once, few, many) or the class of an expanded clone, and some rows leave it out.

clone_size j_call d_call v_call cdr3_nt cdr3_aa
many TRBJ2-1 TRBD2 TRBV5-1 TGCGCCAGCAGCTCCGGGGTTAGCGGGGGGGAACCCTACAATGAGCAGTTCTTC CASSSGVSGGEPYNEQFF
. TRBJ1-1 . TRBV20-1 TGCAGTGCTACAGGGAGATGGACTGAAGCTTTCTTT CSATGRWTEAFF
. TRBJ2-3 . TRBV14 TGTGCCAGCAGCCAAGATAGGCACAGCTCTAGCACAGATACGCAGTATTTT CASSQDRHSSSTDTQYF
few TRBJ2-5 . TRBV7-9 TGTGCCAGCAGCCAGGTGACGGGGTACCAAGAGACCCAGTACTTC CASSQVTGYQETQYF
many TRBJ2-3 . TRBV12-3/TRBV12-4 TGTGCCAGCAGTCTGTTCGCAGATACGCAGTATTTT CASSLFADTQYF
. TRBJ2-7 . TRBV6-5 TGTGCCAGCAGTTACCTCTTCCTGACCTACGAGCAGTACTTC CASSYLFLTYEQYF
many TRBJ2-3 . TRBV7-8 TGTGCCAGCAGCTTAGGGGTGGGAGATACGCAGTATTTT CASSLGVGDTQYF
. TRBJ2-1 . TRBV27 TGTGCCAGCTACCCAACCCCGGGACACAACAATGAGCAGTTCTTC CASYPTPGHNNEQFF
. TRBJ2-2 TRBD2 TRBV13 TGTGCCAGCAGCCAGACAACCCTAGCGGGAGGGCCCACCGGGGAGCTGTTTTTT CASSQTTLAGGPTGELFF
many TRBJ2-2 . TRBV6-4 TGTGCCAGCAGTGACTCGGAAAGCGGGGAGCTGTTTTTT CASSDSESGELFF
. TRBJ1-3 TRBD1 TRBV5-1 TGCGCCAGCAGCTTGGATAGACAGGGCTCTGGAAACACCATATATTTT CASSLDRQGSGNTIYF
. TRBJ2-3 TRBD2 TRBV9 TGTGCCAGCAGCGTAGATGGACTAGCGTTAACAGATACGCAGTATTTT CASSVDGLALTDTQYF
. TRBJ2-1 TRBD1 TRBV7-8 TGTGCCAGCAGCCTCGGGACAGGGACTTATGAGCAGTTCTTC CASSLGTGTYEQFF
few TRBJ2-1 TRBD2 TRBV7-9 TGTGCCAGCAGCTTAATCGGGAGGAACAATGAGCAGTTCTTC CASSLIGRNNEQFF
many TRBJ1-1 . TRBV20-1 TGCAGTGCGACCCTTGGATGGAGAGCTTTCTTT CSATLGWRAFF
many TRBJ2-5 TRBD2 TRBV5-1 TGCGCCAGCAGCTCACTAGCGGGTTTTCAAGAGACCCAGTACTTC CASSSLAGFQETQYF